This T cell receptor (beta chain) was captured in a study of regulatory T cells in long-lasting Graves disease. Study conclusions and caveats: TCR diversity in persistent Graves' patients was below that of newly diagnosed ones. Persistent cases favored TRBV28, TRBJ1-2 and TRBJ2-5.

The TCR beta library used iRepertoire HTBI primers with Arm-PCR amplification of CDR3. TCRdb recomputed calls from the multiplex PCR reads with MiXCR, one row per CDR3 protein. The sample shows around 400,000 distinct CDR3 sequences, roughly a sixth of them seen only once. The CDR3 totals 17 residues. V lost 4 bases, J lost 5 bases, and 18 bases lay in between. The sample holds many counts of this clonotype. Antigen specificity is unknown. Time point denoted: newly diagnosed GD, antithyroid drugs for less than 3 months. There was RNA extracted from PBMCs, and the TCR library was made from it. American Thyroid Association guidelines defined Graves' disease diagnosis. Those enrolled as patients came out of an endocrinology department in Xi'an, China.

The material was peripheral blood mononuclear cells (PBMCs), obtained at new diagnosis, from a patient treated with antithyroid drugs. The sequence came from a female donor with Graves disease. The chain couples TRBV12-3 or TRBV12-4 to TRBJ1-6; D is uncertain. CDR3 sequence (DNA): TGTGCCAGCAGTTCGAAGTGGGATTCCCGAGATAATTCACCCCTCCACTTT. It codes for CASSSKWDSRDNSPLHF.